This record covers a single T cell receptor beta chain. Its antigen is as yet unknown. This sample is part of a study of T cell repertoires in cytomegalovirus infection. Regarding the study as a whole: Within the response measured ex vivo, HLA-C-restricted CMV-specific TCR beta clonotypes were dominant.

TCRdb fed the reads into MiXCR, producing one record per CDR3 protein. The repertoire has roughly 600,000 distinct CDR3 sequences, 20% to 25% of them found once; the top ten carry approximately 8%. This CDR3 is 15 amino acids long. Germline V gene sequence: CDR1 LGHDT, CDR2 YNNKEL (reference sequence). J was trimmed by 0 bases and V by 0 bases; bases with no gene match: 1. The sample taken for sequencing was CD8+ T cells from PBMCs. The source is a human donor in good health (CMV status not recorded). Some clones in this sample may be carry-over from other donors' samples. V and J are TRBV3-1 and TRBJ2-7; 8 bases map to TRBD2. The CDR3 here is CASSQDGGDSYEQYF. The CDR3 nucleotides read TGTGCCAGCAGCCAAGACGGGGGGGACTCCTACGAGCAGTACTTC.